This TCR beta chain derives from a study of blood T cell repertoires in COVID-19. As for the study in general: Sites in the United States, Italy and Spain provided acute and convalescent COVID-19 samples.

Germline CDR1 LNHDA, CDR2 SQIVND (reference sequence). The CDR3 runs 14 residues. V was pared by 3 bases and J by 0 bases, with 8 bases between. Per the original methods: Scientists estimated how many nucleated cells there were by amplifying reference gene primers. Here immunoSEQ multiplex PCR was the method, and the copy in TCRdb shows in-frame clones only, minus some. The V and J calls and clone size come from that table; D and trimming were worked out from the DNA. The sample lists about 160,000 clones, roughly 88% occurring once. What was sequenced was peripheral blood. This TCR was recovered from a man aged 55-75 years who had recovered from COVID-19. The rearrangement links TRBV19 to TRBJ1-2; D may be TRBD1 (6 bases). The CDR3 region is CASSITGTNYGYTF. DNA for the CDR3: TGTGCCAGTAGTATTACAGGGACTAACTATGGCTACACCTTC.